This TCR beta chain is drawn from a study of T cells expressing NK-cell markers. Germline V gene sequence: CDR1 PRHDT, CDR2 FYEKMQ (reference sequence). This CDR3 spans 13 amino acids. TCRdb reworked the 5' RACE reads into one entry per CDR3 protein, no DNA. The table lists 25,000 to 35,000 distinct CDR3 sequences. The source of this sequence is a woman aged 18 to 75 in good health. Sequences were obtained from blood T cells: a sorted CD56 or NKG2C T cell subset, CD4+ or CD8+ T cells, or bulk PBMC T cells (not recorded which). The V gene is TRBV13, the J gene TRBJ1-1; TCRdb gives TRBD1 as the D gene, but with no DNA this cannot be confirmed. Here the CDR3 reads CASSSAGGPEAFF.